The rows below give T cell receptor beta chains drawn from one sample of a study of T cell repertoires in cytomegalovirus infection. The antigens these receptors bind are not known. TCRdb reprocessed the reads via MiXCR and lists one record per CDR3 protein. The repertoire holds approximately 600,000 distinct CDR3 sequences, with under 45% as singletons. Sequencing used cultured PBMCs, obtained from culture after CMV antigen stimulation. Receptors originate from a human donor in good health (CMV status not recorded). Some clones in this sample may be carry-over from other donors' samples. Each CDR3 is given with its conserved first and last residue. D genes are given only for firm matches. Clone size is shown for a subset of rows, as once, few, many or a class of expanded clone.

d_call,clone_size,v_call,j_call,cdr3_aa
.,many,TRBV7-2,TRBJ2-2,CASSLDGTLHTGELFF
.,few,TRBV12-3/TRBV12-4,TRBJ1-5,CASSFDNQPQHF
.,.,TRBV28,TRBJ2-7,CASRGIYEQYF
TRBD2,.,TRBV19,TRBJ2-1,CASSIGRGGTYNEQFF
.,many,TRBV7-2,TRBJ1-1,CASSPFGGNTEAFF
TRBD2,few,TRBV7-2,TRBJ2-3,CASSPRTSGLTDTQYF
.,.,TRBV7-9,TRBJ2-5,CASSPVEETQYF
TRBD2,.,TRBV7-2,TRBJ2-7,CASSRSRGSGTYEQYF
.,.,TRBV12-3/TRBV12-4,TRBJ2-3,CASKLQGIGTDTQYF
.,few,TRBV7-9,TRBJ2-3,CASSSRRGGGDTQYF
.,.,TRBV7-6,TRBJ2-5,CASSLSRGGDETQYF
TRBD1,many,TRBV7-9,TRBJ1-4,CASSFQGGEKLFF
.,once,TRBV11-2,TRBJ2-1,CASGPLNNNEQFF
.,.,TRBV5-4,TRBJ1-2,CASSLPQPLGYTF
.,.,TRBV18,TRBJ2-7,CASSPVFGGLGGEQYF
.,few,TRBV12-3/TRBV12-4,TRBJ1-3,CASSPSITEGNTIYF
.,.,TRBV27,TRBJ2-1,CASSAPGRNNEQFF
TRBD2,.,TRBV5-1,TRBJ2-1,CASSLQGGGANYNEQFF
.,.,TRBV11-2,TRBJ2-2,CASSSAGGELFF
TRBD1,.,TRBV7-2,TRBJ1-3,CASSQQGAHGNTIYF